Following are 32 T cell receptor beta chains from one sample sequenced in a study of CD8 T cells in ankylosing spondylitis. TCRdb re-analysed the 5' RACE reads in MiXCR, keeping a single row per CDR3 protein. Of about 360,000 distinct CDR3 sequences listed, roughly 14% are singletons. The sample comprised blood, either unsorted or a sorted T cell fraction (not recorded which). The receptors stem from a male donor with ankylosing spondylitis or in good health (not recorded which).

This clonotype has a count of ten or more. The chain employs TRBV10-1 and TRBJ1-1; TRBD1 aligns across 7 bases. Trimming cost V 4 bases and J 8 bases; bases outside gene matches: 1. CDR1 and CDR2 (germline): WNHNN, SYGVQD (reference sequence). This CDR3 has 11 residues. In nucleotides, the CDR3 is TGCGCCAGCAGTGGACAGGGAGAAGCTTTCTTT. This encodes CASSGQGEAFF.

The V and J genes are TRBV4-2 and TRBJ1-1; D uncertain. The CDR3 is 14 amino acids. The V end was cut by 1 base, the J end by 0 bases, with 6 bases between. Germline assignment: CDR1 LGHNA and CDR2 YNFKEQ. For the CDR3, the DNA is TGTGCCAGCAGCCAAGGAGCACTGAACACTGAAGCTTTCTTT. This encodes CASSQGALNTEAFF.

The chain links TRBV11-3 to TRBJ2-7; 7 bases map to TRBD1. Trimming at V came to 2 bases and at J to 2 bases, leaving 3 bases not matched to a gene. The germline V gene encodes CDR1 SGHNT and CDR2 YENEEA. The CDR3 consists of 14 residues. The CDR3 nucleotides read TGTGCCAGCAGCTTACACAGGGGCACCTACGAGCAGTACTTC. It specifies CASSLHRGTYEQYF.

This chain uses TRBV9 with TRBJ2-3; perhaps TRBD2 as D (5 bases). CDR3 length: 14 amino acids. CDR1 is SGDLS and CDR2 is YYNGEE in the germline V gene. V gave up 3 bases and J gave up 8 bases, with 16 bases separating them. The CDR3 sequence is CASSAGLRGSTQYF. CDR3 in DNA: TGTGCCAGCAGCGCCGGGTTGAGAGGGAGTACGCAGTATTTT. Using reference TRBV9 and TRBJ2-3 for the parts outside the CDR3, the full variable domain is DSGVTQTPKHLITATGQRVTLRCSPRSGDLSVYWYQQSLDQGLQFLIQYYNGEERAKGNILERFSAQQFPDLHSELNLSSLELGDSALYFCASSAGLRGSTQYFGPGTRLTVL.

The table lists this clonotype with many counts. The chain carries TRBV7-2 and TRBJ2-7; a weak D match, TRBD1 (5 bases). Germline CDR1 and CDR2: SGHTA and FQGNSA. The CDR3 runs 14 residues. Trimming left V 4 bases short and J 0 bases short, with 10 bases between. The CDR3 nucleotides are TGTGCCAGCAGCTCACAGGAGAGCTCCTACGAGCAGTACTTC. Protein sequence: CASSSQESSYEQYF.

The rearrangement joins TRBV27 to TRBJ1-5; 10 nucleotides line up with TRBD1. The CDR3 runs 17 residues. Germline CDR1 is MNHEY and CDR2 is SMNVEV (reference sequence). The trim removed 5 bases at V and 7 bases at J, leaving 14 bases unmatched. CDR3 sequence: CASSPLNLDRGLQPQHF. DNA of the CDR3: TGTGCCAGCAGTCCCTTGAATTTGGACAGGGGGTTGCAGCCCCAGCATTTT.

This sequence joins TRBV15 and TRBJ2-2, with D perhaps assigned TRBD1 or TRBD2 (6 bases each). The germline V gene has CDR1 LNHNV and CDR2 YYDKDF (reference sequence). The CDR3 contains 19 residues. V lost 0 bases and J lost 5, with 22 bases in between. The CDR3, as DNA: TGTGCCACCAGCAGAGATGGGGGGTGGGGGGCCAACCCTACCGGGGAGCTGTTTTTT. Translating gives CATSRDGGWGANPTGELFF.

The CDR3: CASRLQGGAEAFF. CDR3 coding DNA: TGTGCCAGCAGACTACAGGGGGGTGCTGAAGCTTTCTTT. This rearrangement joins TRBV27 to TRBJ1-1, with TRBD1 matching 8 bases. This CDR3 is 13 amino acids long. J gave up 6 bases and V 6 bases, and 6 bases lay outside the gene matches. The germline V gene encodes CDR1 MNHEY and CDR2 SMNVEV (reference sequence).

CDR3 in amino acids: CASSFYRGTQPQHF. CDR3 DNA sequence: TGTGCCAGCAGTTTCTACAGGGGAACTCAGCCCCAGCATTTT. J is TRBJ1-5 and V is TRBV28, with 7 bases aligning to TRBD1. The CDR3 has 14 residues. Germline values: CDR1 MDHEN, CDR2 SYDVKM. V gave up 3 bases and J gave up 6 bases; unmatched junction bases: 5.

The chain is built from TRBV27 and TRBJ2-5, with 7 positions matching TRBD1. CDR1 MNHEY and CDR2 SMNVEV come from the germline V gene (reference sequence). The CDR3 totals 15 residues. V gave up 4 bases and J gave up 5 bases; unmatched junction bases: 10. DNA for the CDR3: TGTGCCAGCAGTTCTACTCTACAGGGGTCGGAGACCCAGTACTTC. It specifies CASSSTLQGSETQYF.

The rearrangement uses TRBV3-1 and TRBJ1-1; a weak D match, TRBD1 (5 bases). V dropped 4 bases and J dropped 3 bases, with 12 bases sitting between them. Germline-derived CDR1 and CDR2 are LGHDT and YNNKEL (reference sequence). The CDR3 runs to 14 residues. The CDR3 loop reads CASSPGDGDTEAFF. In DNA form, the CDR3 reads TGTGCCAGCAGCCCCGGGGACGGGGACACTGAAGCTTTCTTT.

The gene calls are TRBV2 and TRBJ2-2, with 10 bases fitting TRBD1. The CDR3 is made up of 16 amino acids. V shed 6 bases, J shed 0 bases, and the junction held 4 bases outside the gene matches. Germline-derived CDR1 and CDR2 are SNHLY and FYNNEI. The CDR3 DNA is TGTGCCAGCAGCTTGGGACAGGGGTCGAACACCGGGGAGCTGTTTTTT. This codes for CASSLGQGSNTGELFF.

The chain links TRBV9 to TRBJ1-4; TRBD1 matches at 9 bases. CDR3 length equals 14 residues. The V gene end was trimmed by 6 bases and the J gene end by 7 bases; junction bases not matched to a gene: 7. CDR1 is SGDLS, CDR2 YYNGEE, per germline. For the CDR3, the DNA is TGTGCCAGCACCGCCGGACAGGGGCGTGAAAAACTGTTTTTT. This codes for CASTAGQGREKLFF.

The rearrangement links TRBV20-1 to TRBJ1-4, with TRBD1 matching 7 bases. Per the germline V gene, CDR1 is DFQATT and CDR2 is SNEGSKA (reference sequence). The CDR3 loop spans 15 amino acids. Trimming took 1 base from V and 8 from J; bases not matched to a gene: 10. In nucleotides, the CDR3 is TGCAGTGCTAGAGGCGGACAGGCGAGGTCGGAAAAACTGTTTTTT. This gives the protein CSARGGQARSEKLFF.

CDR3 bases: TGCAGTGCTAGCGGGGGTTGGTACGAGCAGTACTTC. It codes for CSASGGWYEQYF. This sequence joins TRBV20-1 and TRBJ2-7; a possible D gene is TRBD2 (6 bases). Germline-derived CDR1 and CDR2 are DFQATT and SNEGSKA (reference sequence). The CDR3 length is 12 residues. Between the trimmed V and J ends, which lost 3 bases and 4 bases, there was a span of 10 bases.

A few counts support this clonotype. The J gene is TRBJ2-3, the V gene TRBV20-1, with 8 bases that match TRBD1. V was clipped by 5 bases and J by 3 bases; unmatched bases: 10. There are 15 residues in the CDR3. CDR1 is DFQATT and CDR2 is SNEGSKA in the germline V gene (reference sequence). The DNA for the CDR3 is TGCAGTGCTGCGGGACAGGCCTATGTTACAGATACGCAGTATTTT. Translated: CSAAGQAYVTDTQYF.

CDR3 nucleotides: TGCGCCAGCAGCTTGGACCCTAGCGGGAGGGACACAGATACGCAGTATTTT. It encodes CASSLDPSGRDTDTQYF. The rearrangement joins TRBV5-1 to TRBJ2-3; 12 bases line up with TRBD2. Germline loops: CDR1 SGHRS, CDR2 YFSETQ. With 0 bases clipped from V and 2 bases from J, the junction kept 4 bases outside the gene matches. The CDR3 is made up of 17 amino acids.

The chain joins TRBV29-1 to TRBJ2-7; weak D call: TRBD1 (5 bases). The germline V and J ends were trimmed by 6 bases and 4 bases, with 7 bases remaining between them. The CDR3 covers 10 residues. The germline gives CDR1 SQVTM, CDR2 ANQGSEA. CDR3 DNA sequence: TGCAGCGTAGGGGAATACGAGCAGTACTTC. Its protein is CSVGEYEQYF.

The V and J genes are TRBV6-5 and TRBJ1-1; no clear D gene. CDR3 length: 16 amino acids. Germline CDR1 MNHEY, CDR2 SVGAGI. V was shortened by 0 bases and J by 4 bases, with 15 bases between the two germline ends. CDR3 region: CASSYSGGVGSTEAFF. The DNA of the CDR3 is TGTGCCAGCAGTTACTCGGGCGGGGTGGGGAGCACTGAAGCTTTCTTT.

V usage is TRBV12-3 or TRBV12-4 and J usage is TRBJ1-6; 10 nucleotides align to TRBD1. The V segment lost 4 bases and the J segment 8 bases; nucleotides outside the gene matches: 5. The CDR3 contains 15 residues. CDR3 residues: CASSSTGTGDSPLHF. Written as DNA, the CDR3 is TGTGCCAGCAGTTCTACCGGGACAGGGGATTCACCCCTCCACTTT.

This rearrangement joins TRBV10-3 to TRBJ2-7; 15 bases match TRBD2. CDR3 length equals 18 residues. Unmatched junction bases numbered 6, after V lost 2 bases and J lost 1 base. Germline assignment: CDR1 ENHRY and CDR2 SYGVKD. DNA of the CDR3: TGTGCCATCAGTGAGGGACTAGCGGGAGGGAAAAATTCCTACGAGCAGTACTTC. Its translation: CAISEGLAGGKNSYEQYF.

The rearrangement joins TRBV6-6 to TRBJ1-2; TRBD1 might be the D (5 bases). Trimming pared 4 bases from V and 4 bases from J, leaving 10 bases between. Germline values: CDR1 MNHNY, CDR2 SVGAGI (reference sequence). This CDR3 contains 13 residues. The CDR3 spells CASSSGGIYGYTF. For the CDR3, the DNA is TGTGCCAGCAGTTCCGGGGGAATCTATGGCTACACCTTC.

V usage is TRBV29-1 and J usage is TRBJ2-7, with 7 bases lining up with TRBD1. Germline CDR1 reads SQVTM; CDR2 reads ANQGSEA. With 6 bases clipped from V and 2 bases from J, the junction kept 10 bases outside the gene matches. There are 14 residues in the CDR3. The CDR3 reads CSVPHRGQTYEQYF. CDR3 DNA: TGCAGCGTCCCGCATCGGGGACAGACCTACGAGCAGTACTTC.

This clonotype has more than one count but fewer than ten. V and J are TRBV12-3 or TRBV12-4 and TRBJ2-3; possible D gene TRBD2, 6 bases. V was clipped by 4 bases and J by 5 bases, with 10 bases between them. The CDR3 is 13 residues long. The CDR3 DNA follows: TGTGCCAGCAGTTGGGGGGTGGTAGATACGCAGTATTTT. Translated: CASSWGVVDTQYF.

The gene calls are TRBV6-5 and TRBJ1-1; 11 bases are shared with TRBD1. Germline V gene data show CDR1 as MNHEY and CDR2 as SVGAGI. The J segment lost 1 base and the V segment lost 4 bases, leaving 14 bases of the junction unmatched. This CDR3 is 19 amino acids long. The CDR3 nucleotides read TGTGCCAGCAGTTCCATGTTAGGGACAGGGGGATACGGGAACACTGAAGCTTTCTTT. It translates to CASSSMLGTGGYGNTEAFF.

The chain links TRBV12-3 or TRBV12-4 to TRBJ2-2, with TRBD2 as a possible D gene (5 bases). This CDR3 comprises 13 residues. V dropped 6 bases and J dropped 5 bases, with 10 bases sitting between them. The CDR3 nucleotides read TGTGCCAGCAGCCCAGACTATACCGGGGAGCTGTTTTTT. Translating it yields CASSPDYTGELFF.

There are many counts of this clonotype. This chain uses TRBV9 with TRBJ1-3; D is unclear. The germline CDR1 and CDR2 sequences are SGDLS and YYNGEE. The CDR3 is 14 amino acids. V lost 4 bases, J lost 0 bases, and 8 bases lay in between. The CDR3 spells CASSPAHSGNTIYF. The CDR3 nucleotides are TGTGCCAGCAGCCCCGCACACTCTGGAAACACCATATATTTT.

This clonotype has only a few counts. This sequence joins TRBV12-3 or TRBV12-4 and TRBJ2-7, with TRBD2 identical over 7 bases. The CDR3 consists of 14 residues. Unmatched junction bases numbered 9, after V lost 3 bases and J lost 7 bases. In nucleotides, the CDR3 is TGTGCCAGCAGTTTTCCTAGCGGAGTAGGGGAGCAGTACTTC. It is translated as CASSFPSGVGEQYF.

The rearrangement uses TRBV12-3 or TRBV12-4 and TRBJ2-2; 15 bases line up with TRBD2. The ends lost 7 bases at V and 5 bases at J; junction bases unmatched: 5. CDR3 size: 16 residues. CDR3 sequence reads: CASTLGLAGGTGELFF. The CDR3 DNA sequence: TGTGCCAGCACCCTGGGACTAGCGGGAGGAACCGGGGAGCTGTTTTTT.

This clonotype has a handful of counts. This chain connects TRBV28 to TRBJ2-3; 9 bases align to TRBD2. V dropped 6 bases and J dropped 4; count of bases not matched to a gene: 17. Germline-derived CDR1 and CDR2 are MDHEN and SYDVKM. This CDR3 spans 18 amino acids. CDR3 DNA: TGTGCCAGCAGCCCGATCACCGGGACTAGCTTAGGGGCAGATACGCAGTATTTT. This sequence encodes CASSPITGTSLGADTQYF.

The chain couples TRBV5-1 to TRBJ1-2; the match to TRBD1 covers 9 bases. Germline loops: CDR1 SGHRS, CDR2 YFSETQ. The CDR3 extends over 13 amino acids. After removal of 4 bases from V and 5 bases from J, the junction contained 3 bases not matched to a gene. DNA of the CDR3: TGCGCCAGCAGCGCGGGACAGGGTTATGGCTACACCTTC. Amino acids: CASSAGQGYGYTF.

This clonotype has a handful of counts. The CDR3 here is CASSLDSSTARPYEQYF. As DNA, the CDR3 is TGTGCCAGCAGCTTAGATTCCTCGACAGCCCGGCCCTACGAGCAGTACTTC. The rearrangement uses TRBV11-2 and TRBJ2-7, with D maybe TRBD1 (5 bases). Per germline, CDR1 SGHAT and CDR2 FQNNGV. The ends were cut back, 0 bases at V and 2 bases at J, with 17 bases in the middle. The CDR3 contains 17 residues. Combining the CDR3 with reference TRBV11-2 and TRBJ2-7 gives the whole variable domain EAGVAQSPRYKIIEKRQSVAFWCNPISGHATLYWYQQILGQGPKLLIQFQNNGVVDDSQLPKDRFSAERLKGVDSTLKIQPAKLEDSAVYLCASSLDSSTARPYEQYFGPGTRLTVT.